The clone carrying this T cell receptor beta chain was seen just once. Its specificity is not known. This sample was included in a study of cytomegalovirus exposure and HLA in healthy donors. Per the germline V gene, CDR1 is MNHEY and CDR2 is SMNVEV (reference sequence). CDR3 length: 17 amino acids. With 5 bases removed from V and 6 bases from J, the gap between germline ends came to 23 bases. The study's findings and limits: HLA alleles were associated with 16,000 or so TCR beta sequences in a later analysis at 0.05 false discovery rate. Under in vitro conditions, three CMV-associated chains were confirmed as specific for CMV antigens.

PCR was performed using 60 Vbeta and 13 Jbeta primers. This table comes from immunoSEQ multiplex PCR, and its TCRdb copy is limited to in-frame clones, with some not included. The table lists under 150,000 clones, 60% to 80% of them singletons, with about 1.7% in the top ten. Whereas donors were nominally healthy upon sampling, unrecorded immune exposures were probable. Sequenced: PBMCs. The V and J genes are TRBV27 and TRBJ2-1, with D perhaps TRBD2 (5 bases). The TCR comes from a woman aged 25 to 39 in good health and CMV-seronegative. The CDR3, as DNA: TGTGCCAGCAGTCCCTCACTAGGAGAGGAGTTACTCAATGAGCAGTTCTTC. It specifies CASSPSLGEELLNEQFF.